What follows are 19 T cell receptor beta chains derived from one specimen sequenced in a study of patients and donors after allogeneic stem cell transplantation. Each CDR3 protein is one row after TCRdb ran MiXCR on the RT-PCR reads. The sample includes approximately 410,000 distinct CDR3 sequences, 16% of them seen just once. Source material: blood, either unsorted or a sorted T cell fraction (not recorded which). Receptor source: a human donor who was either an allogeneic HSCT recipient or a stem cell or donor lymphocyte infusion donor (not recorded which). It is not recorded whose cells these are; they may come from a transplant donor.

This clonotype was seen many times. The rearrangement joins TRBV4-3 to TRBJ2-7; D might be TRBD1 (5 bases). The CDR3 runs to 17 residues. CDR1 and CDR2 from the germline V gene are LGHNA and YSLEER. The germline V and J ends were trimmed by 1 base and 3 bases, with 19 bases remaining between them. In DNA form, the CDR3 reads TGCGCCAGCAGCCAAGGAAGAAAGGGGTCCGCAGACTACGAGCAGTACTTC. It encodes CASSQGRKGSADYEQYF.

This clonotype was seen a few times. The rearrangement joins TRBV5-1 to TRBJ2-6; 8 positions match TRBD1. This CDR3 is 18 amino acids long. Germline V gene data show CDR1 as SGHRS and CDR2 as YFSETQ. The trim removed 0 bases at V and 1 base at J, leaving 6 bases unmatched. The chain's CDR3 is CASSLVQGALSGANVLTF. CDR3 bases: TGCGCCAGCAGCTTGGTGCAGGGGGCCCTATCTGGGGCCAACGTCCTGACTTTC.

This clonotype occurred a few times. V gene TRBV4-2 combines with J gene TRBJ1-1; no definite D call. The germline V gene encodes CDR1 LGHNA and CDR2 YNFKEQ. The V and J ends lost 3 bases and 4 bases respectively, with 9 bases between them. The CDR3 totals 13 residues. In DNA form, the CDR3 reads TGTGCCAGCAGCCAGGCGTTTGGCACTGAAGCTTTCTTT. It encodes CASSQAFGTEAFF.

This clonotype was seen only a few times. V and J are TRBV4-3 and TRBJ2-3; D call uncertain. The CDR3 sequence is 13 residues long. Trimming took off 2 bases at V and 7 bases at J, with 10 bases between the two ends. CDR1 and CDR2 (germline): LGHNA, YSLEER. CDR3 sequence: CASSQNLHYTQYF. CDR3 sequence (DNA): TGCGCCAGCAGCCAAAACTTGCATTATACGCAGTATTTT.

J is TRBJ1-6 and V is TRBV7-8; TRBD1 might be the D (6 bases). The CDR3 is 16 residues long. Trimming took off 0 bases at V and 9 bases at J, with 15 bases between the two ends. The V gene's germline CDR1 is SGHVS and CDR2 FQNEAQ. The CDR3 loop is CASSLARGTGGSPLHF. The CDR3 nucleotides are TGTGCCAGCAGCTTAGCGAGGGGGACCGGGGGTTCACCCCTCCACTTT.

There are a few counts of this clonotype. The V gene is TRBV5-1, the J gene TRBJ1-6; unclear D gene. Trimming took off 0 bases at V and 0 bases at J, with 10 bases between the two ends. Per the germline V gene, CDR1 is SGHRS and CDR2 is YFSETQ. The CDR3 is made up of 17 amino acids. CDR3 DNA sequence: TGCGCCAGCAGCTTGGAGGGCCCGAGCTCCTATAATTCACCCCTCCACTTT. It translates to CASSLEGPSSYNSPLHF.

The chain links TRBV5-1 to TRBJ2-2; 9 nucleotides agree with TRBD2. The germline gives CDR1 SGHRS, CDR2 YFSETQ. The ends lost 4 bases at V and 2 bases at J; junction bases unmatched: 15. The CDR3 runs to 19 residues. This CDR3 reads CASSMGLASPPRNTGELFF. For the CDR3, the DNA is TGCGCCAGCAGCATGGGACTAGCCTCCCCCCCGCGAAACACCGGGGAGCTGTTTTTT.

This clonotype was picked up a small number of times. In nucleotides, the CDR3 is TGCAGCGTTCGCGCGGGGCCAGATACGCAGTATTTT. Its protein is CSVRAGPDTQYF. This chain links TRBV29-1 with TRBJ2-3, with D perhaps matching TRBD2 (6 bases). Trimming took off 5 bases at V and 4 bases at J, with 10 bases between the two ends. Germline-derived CDR1 and CDR2 are SQVTM and ANQGSEA. CDR3 length equals 12 residues.

The chain uses TRBV20-1 and TRBJ2-7, with D unclear. Trimming removed 0 bases from V and 3 bases from J, with 6 bases in between. The CDR3 extends over 12 amino acids. Germline CDR1 reads DFQATT; CDR2 reads SNEGSKA (reference sequence). CDR3 DNA sequence: TGCAGTGCTAGAGAAACTAACTACGAGCAGTACTTC. Residues: CSARETNYEQYF.

This clonotype showed up just a few times. The chain is built from TRBV7-9 and TRBJ2-7, with TRBD1 identical over 7 bases. The CDR3 is made up of 14 amino acids. Per the germline V gene, CDR1 is SEHNR and CDR2 is FQNEAQ (reference sequence). V lost 5 bases and J lost 4; bases outside the gene matches: 8. The CDR3: CASSADRAGYEQYF. Here the CDR3 DNA reads TGTGCCAGCAGCGCCGACAGGGCGGGTTACGAGCAGTACTTC.

This clonotype came up a few times. The V call is TRBV6-1, the J call TRBJ2-1; perhaps TRBD2 as D (6 bases). Germline CDR1 reads MNHNS; CDR2 reads SASEGT. Trimming removed 8 bases from V and 7 bases from J, with 15 bases in between. The CDR3 contains 13 residues. CDR3 in amino acids: CASRRALENEQFF. The CDR3 DNA reads TGTGCCAGCCGGAGGGCCCTAGAGAATGAGCAGTTCTTC.

This clonotype was picked up a small number of times. CDR3 nucleotides: TGCAGTGCTGGCTCCCGACTAGCGGGAATGAACGAGCAGTACTTC. This sequence encodes CSAGSRLAGMNEQYF. The J gene is TRBJ2-7, the V gene TRBV20-1; 11 positions agree with TRBD2. Trimming took 5 bases from V and 5 from J; bases not matched to a gene: 11. The CDR3 length is 15 residues. Germline CDR1 DFQATT, CDR2 SNEGSKA (reference sequence).

This clonotype was seen a few times. The chain uses TRBV12-3 or TRBV12-4 and TRBJ1-2; 8 nucleotides align to TRBD1. The trim removed 4 bases at V and 3 bases at J, leaving 4 bases unmatched. CDR3 length equals 14 residues. CDR3 in DNA: TGTGCCAGCAGTTGGGACAGGTCATACTATGGCTACACCTTC. Translating it yields CASSWDRSYYGYTF.

This clonotype has a count of ten or more. The gene calls are TRBV12-3 or TRBV12-4 and TRBJ1-2, with D unresolved. This CDR3 has 13 residues. V shed 5 bases and J shed 10 bases, with 17 bases lying between them. The chain's CDR3 is CASSPRRGSPYTF. In nucleotides, the CDR3 is TGTGCCAGCAGTCCCCGTCGGGGTTCTCCCTACACCTTC.

The sample holds a few counts of this clonotype. The rearrangement joins TRBV21-1 to TRBJ1-2; whether TRBD1, the table's D call, matches the DNA was not checked. TRBV21-1 is an annotated pseudogene. This CDR3 has 12 amino acids. The CDR3 here is CATTRGTSGYTF. CDR3 DNA sequence: TGTGCCACCACCAGGGGGACGTCGGGCTACACCTTC.

V is TRBV7-9 and J is TRBJ1-4, with D uncertain. Germline V lookup: CDR1 SEHNR, CDR2 FQNEAQ (reference sequence). Trimming pared 3 bases from V and 4 bases from J, leaving 6 bases between. The CDR3 totals 13 residues. DNA of the CDR3: TGTGCCAGCAGCTTGGGCAGTAATGAAAAACTGTTTTTT. Translating gives CASSLGSNEKLFF.

This clonotype showed up just a few times. This sequence joins TRBV15 and TRBJ2-1; a possible D gene is TRBD2 (6 bases). Germline assignment: CDR1 LNHNV and CDR2 YYDKDF (reference sequence). This CDR3 is built from 16 residues. Trimming removed 5 bases from V and 6 bases from J, with 20 bases in between. The CDR3 DNA follows: TGTGCCACCAGCGGGTCCGGGACGGGGGTTTCCAATGAGCAGTTCTTC. It specifies CATSGSGTGVSNEQFF.

The V gene is TRBV7-2, the J gene TRBJ2-3, with TRBD2 matching 8 bases. Germline CDR1 and CDR2: SGHTA and FQGNSA. CDR3 size: 14 residues. Trimming cost V 5 bases and J 4 bases; bases outside gene matches: 5. DNA for the CDR3: TGTGCCAGCAGCCCCGGGGGGGTAGCAGATACGCAGTATTTT. Translating gives CASSPGGVADTQYF.

The chain joins TRBV5-1 to TRBJ2-1, with D tentatively TRBD2 (6 bases). From germline, CDR1 is SGHRS and CDR2 YFSETQ. The CDR3 contains 15 residues. Trimming took off 2 bases at V and 6 bases at J, with 15 bases between the two ends. The CDR3 sequence: CASSFNPGVSNEQFF. The CDR3 nucleotides read TGCGCCAGCAGCTTTAATCCGGGAGTATCCAATGAGCAGTTCTTC.